This T cell receptor beta chain was identified during a study of blood T cell repertoires in COVID-19. Overall study context: In each case, the material was cDNA or gDNA derived from T cells, B-cell-depleted T cells, or PBMCs.

Seattle patients were enrolled during active infection and followed longitudinally. Clones were sequenced by immunoSEQ multiplex PCR, and TCRdb holds only the in-frame ones, with some missing. The sample carries fewer than 200,000 clones, roughly four fifths recorded once. This sequence originates from an older woman with COVID-19, enrolled during active disease. The source material was peripheral blood.

Here the CDR3 DNA reads TGTGCCAGCAGCCTCAACAGGGAAGGGCAGTACTTC. This translates into CASSLNREGQYF. The chain is built from TRBV14 and TRBJ2-7; a possible D gene is TRBD1 (6 bases). The CDR3 spans 12 residues. V was trimmed by 4 bases and J by 9 bases, leaving 13 bases between them. Germline values: CDR1 SGHDN, CDR2 FVKESK.